This T cell receptor (beta chain) was sequenced in a study of blood T cell repertoires in COVID-19. Study as a whole: From T cells, B-cell-depleted T cells, or PBMCs came the material, which was cDNA or gDNA.

The length of the CDR3 is 13 residues. The V end lost 11 bases, the J end lost 0 bases, and 11 bases lay between the germline ends. The germline V gene has CDR1 SNHLY and CDR2 FYNNEI. This clone was seen more than once but under ten times. The table came from immunoSEQ multiplex PCR; TCRdb's copy has only in-frame clones and leaves some out. The repertoire has about 440,000 clones, roughly 91% of them found once; the top ten carry 4% to 5.5%. Sequencing was carried out using peripheral blood. The receptor comes from a young woman with acute or convalescent COVID-19. The chain recombines TRBV2 with TRBJ1-3; no definite D call. The CDR3 region is CALSAVSGNTIYF. The CDR3 DNA sequence: TGTGCCCTTTCTGCAGTCTCTGGAAACACCATATATTTT.